The 2 T cell receptor beta chains listed next were all sequenced from one sample in a study of immune evolution from preneoplasia to lung adenocarcinoma (dated by TCRdb to the early 2020s). Libraries were constructed by the immunoSEQ multiplex PCR assay. Sourced from immuneACCESS, this table was stored by TCRdb with only in-frame sequences that have V and J called. A share of the clones is absent; for the studies checked, an unresolved V gene accounts for under half, and the remainder has no known explanation. The table for this sample lists around 4,000 clones; 80% of them were counted only once. The ten largest clonotypes hold 4.5% to 6.5% of the sample. Sequencing input: FFPE lung adenocarcinoma in situ tissue. The cell subset or site label of this sample denotes: preinvasive adenocarcinoma in situ (AIS). All receptors derive from an older person with lung adenocarcinoma.

This chain uses TRBV4-1 with TRBJ2-3; a possible D gene is TRBD1 (6 bases). Germline lookup yields CDR1 MGHRA and CDR2 YSYEKL. This CDR3 has 16 amino acids. The V and J ends lost 3 bases and 0 bases respectively, with 13 bases between them. CDR3 nucleotide sequence: TGCGCCAGCAGCCATACCCCGGGACAAAGCACAGATACGCAGTATTTT. Translated: CASSHTPGQSTDTQYF.

The CDR3 nucleotides read TGTGCCAGTAGTATGGAGGCAGATAACGTATATAGCAATCAGCCCCAGCATTTT. Translation: CASSMEADNVYSNQPQHF. This rearrangement joins TRBV19 to TRBJ1-5; no definite D call. Trimming took off 3 bases at V and 0 bases at J, with 18 bases between the two ends. CDR1 and CDR2 (germline): LNHDA, SQIVND (reference sequence). This CDR3 spans 18 amino acids.